Sequencing of this TCR beta chain was carried out in a study of blood T cell repertoires in COVID-19. Assay used: immunoSEQ multiplex PCR; TCRdb lists only in-frame clones, some missing. There are a few hundred thousand clones in the sample; around nine tenths occur only once, and roughly 9.4% lies in the top ten. The study recruited people aged about 18 to 89 years across around 24 US areas. Cohort assignment relied on participant-reported clinical history. Two negative PCRs, clearance, or symptom resolution were required of recovered Cohort 3 donors. Germline CDR1 reads MNHEY; CDR2 reads SMNVEV (reference sequence). CDR3 length: 15 amino acids. V lost 2 bases to trimming and J lost 7 bases; unmatched junction nucleotides: 4.

The chain recombines TRBV27 with TRBJ2-1, with 11 bases fitting TRBD2. The sample comprised PBMCs or T cells enriched from blood (not recorded which). The receptor was isolated from a woman aged 50 to 60 who had recovered from COVID-19. The CDR3 loop reads CASSLTSGGLNEQFF. CDR3 coding DNA: TGTGCCAGCAGTTTAACTAGCGGGGGATTAAATGAGCAGTTCTTC.